This entry features one T cell receptor beta chain sequence. Its specificity is not known. Investigators reverse transcribed all isolated RNA, so they sequenced expressed TCRB transcripts. TCRdb's table, derived via immunoSEQ multiplex PCR, lists solely in-frame clones and lacks some. The table has over 300,000 clones, around 9.7% seen once. CDR1 is SGHTA and CDR2 is FQGNSA in the germline V gene. The V end lost 2 bases, the J end lost 0 bases, and 8 bases lay between the germline ends. This CDR3 is built from 15 residues. The data are from a study of beta chain features in type 1 diabetes. Findings and caveats of the study: The study found moderately but significantly shorter TCRB CDR3s in all four CD4+ subsets of Type 1 diabetes patients. Whether TCRB rearrangement is influenced by HLA type was left unresolved in this analysis.

Material for sequencing was central memory CD4+ T cells from blood. The TCR sequence derives from a young man with type 1 diabetes. The chain couples TRBV7-2 to TRBJ1-3; D gene ambiguous. The chain's CDR3 is CASSLSHNSGNTIYF. The CDR3 DNA sequence: TGTGCCAGCAGCTTATCCCACAACTCTGGAAACACCATATATTTT.